This T cell receptor beta chain was observed in a study of cytotoxic CD8 clonotypes in ibrutinib-treated CLL. Study at large: Outcomes included approximately 25 partial and 2 complete responses; after median roughly 70 months, roughly 14 stayed remitted and roughly 12 progressed. When averaged across all of the samples, the counts came to some 250,000 productive templates and tens of thousands of productive rearrangements.

Note on this clone: Its antigen is unidentified.

Clones were sequenced by immunoSEQ multiplex PCR, and TCRdb holds only the in-frame ones, with some missing. The sample contains 45,000 to 55,000 clones, approximately 51% of which appear only once. Study results and caveats: Baseline clonality exceeded age-matched healthy donors and tracked circulating CD8+ T-cell counts. Clonality increased at ibrutinib response, then returned toward baseline at progression.

This receptor was obtained from a human donor with chronic lymphocytic leukemia. The sequencing used PBMCs, collected after 12 months of ibrutinib treatment.

The CDR3 region is CASSYRDSSYEQYF. The CDR3 DNA reads as TGTGCCAGCAGTTATCGGGACTCATCCTACGAGCAGTACTTC. The chain uses TRBV6-5 and TRBJ2-7, with a possible D match to TRBD2 (6 bases). From germline, CDR1 is MNHEY and CDR2 SVGAGI. The V and J ends lost 3 bases and 1 base respectively, with 10 bases between them. This CDR3 is 14 amino acids long.